The clone carrying this T cell receptor beta chain was detected ten times or more. What it binds is unknown. The germline V gene has CDR1 DFQATT and CDR2 SNEGSKA (reference sequence). CDR3 length: 13 residues. The V segment lost 6 bases and the J segment 5 bases; nucleotides outside the gene matches: 6. This sample stems from a study of glioma-infiltrating T cells. Study-level information: Samples included WHO grade II oligodendrogliomas or astrocytomas and initial-diagnosis grade IV glioblastomas.

Using RNA template, CDR3s of TCR alpha and beta were amplified with iRepertoire arm-PCR. Each CDR3 protein gets one entry after TCRdb re-called the multiplex PCR reads with MiXCR. This table holds 300,000 to 400,000 distinct CDR3 sequences, about 40% found once. The study, taken as a whole, reports: Gliomas, especially low-grade, showed above-expected tissue-blood divergence; non-neoplastic patients showed below.

The chain joins TRBV20-1 to TRBJ1-1; the match to TRBD1 covers 10 bases. The clonotype comes from a human donor with low-grade glioma or glioblastoma, undergoing nonglioma brain surgery, or in good health (not recorded which). Sequencing was performed on glioma tissue, nonneoplastic brain tissue, or PBMCs (not recorded which). Here the CDR3 reads CSASWTGGTEAFF. The CDR3 DNA reads as TGCAGTGCCAGCTGGACAGGGGGGACTGAAGCTTTCTTT.